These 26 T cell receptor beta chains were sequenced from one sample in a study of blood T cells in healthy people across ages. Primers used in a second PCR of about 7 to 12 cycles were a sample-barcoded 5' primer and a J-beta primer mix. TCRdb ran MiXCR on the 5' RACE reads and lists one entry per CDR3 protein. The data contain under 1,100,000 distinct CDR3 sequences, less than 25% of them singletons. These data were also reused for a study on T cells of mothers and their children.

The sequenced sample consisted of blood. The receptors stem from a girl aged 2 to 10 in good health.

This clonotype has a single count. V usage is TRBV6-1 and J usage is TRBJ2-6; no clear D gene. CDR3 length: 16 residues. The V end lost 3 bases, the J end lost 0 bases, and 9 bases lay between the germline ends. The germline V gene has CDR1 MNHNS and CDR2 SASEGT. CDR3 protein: CASSELGVSGANVLTF. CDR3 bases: TGTGCCAGCAGTGAGCTAGGTGTCTCTGGGGCCAACGTCCTGACTTTC.

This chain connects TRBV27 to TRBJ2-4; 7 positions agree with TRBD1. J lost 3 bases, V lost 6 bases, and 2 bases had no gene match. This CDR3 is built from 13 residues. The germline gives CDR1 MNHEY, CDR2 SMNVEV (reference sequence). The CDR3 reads CASRGQNKNIQYF. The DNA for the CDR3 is TGTGCCAGCAGGGGACAGAACAAAAACATTCAGTACTTC.

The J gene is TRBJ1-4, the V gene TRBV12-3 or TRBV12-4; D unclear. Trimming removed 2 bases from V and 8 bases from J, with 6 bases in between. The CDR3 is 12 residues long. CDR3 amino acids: CASSLSVEKLFF. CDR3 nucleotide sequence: TGTGCCAGCAGTTTAAGCGTAGAAAAACTGTTTTTT.

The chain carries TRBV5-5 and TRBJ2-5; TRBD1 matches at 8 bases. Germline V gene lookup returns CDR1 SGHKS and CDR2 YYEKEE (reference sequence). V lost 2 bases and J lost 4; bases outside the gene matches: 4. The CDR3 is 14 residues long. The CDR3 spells CASSFQGAGETQYF. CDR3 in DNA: TGTGCCAGCAGCTTTCAGGGGGCTGGAGAGACCCAGTACTTC.

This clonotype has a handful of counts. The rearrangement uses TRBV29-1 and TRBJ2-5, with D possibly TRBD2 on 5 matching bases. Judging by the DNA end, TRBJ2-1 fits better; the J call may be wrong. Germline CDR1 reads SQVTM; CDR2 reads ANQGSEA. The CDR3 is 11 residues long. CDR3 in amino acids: CSVSRVREQFF. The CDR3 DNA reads TGCAGCGTTTCGAGGGTACGAGAGCAGTTCTTC.

CDR3 sequence: CSARSTGLNGELFF. CDR3 nucleotides: TGCAGTGCTAGATCAACAGGGTTGAACGGGGAGCTGTTTTTT. The genes are TRBV20-1 and TRBJ2-2; a weak D match, TRBD1 (6 bases). The CDR3 consists of 14 residues. Germline values: CDR1 DFQATT, CDR2 SNEGSKA (reference sequence). Trimming removed 2 bases at V and 7 bases at J, with 14 bases between.

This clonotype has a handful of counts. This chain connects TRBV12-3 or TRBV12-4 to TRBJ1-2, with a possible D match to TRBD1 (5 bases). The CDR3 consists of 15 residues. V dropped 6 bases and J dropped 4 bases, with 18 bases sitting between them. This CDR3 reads CASSQQAAAGYGYTF. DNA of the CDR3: TGTGCCAGCAGCCAACAGGCGGCCGCTGGCTATGGCTACACCTTC.

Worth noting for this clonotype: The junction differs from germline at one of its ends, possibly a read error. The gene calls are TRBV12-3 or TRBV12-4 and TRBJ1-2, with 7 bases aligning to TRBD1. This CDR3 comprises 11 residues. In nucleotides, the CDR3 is TGTGCCAGCAGTTTGCGTGGACAGGCCCGCTTC. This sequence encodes CASSLRGQARF.

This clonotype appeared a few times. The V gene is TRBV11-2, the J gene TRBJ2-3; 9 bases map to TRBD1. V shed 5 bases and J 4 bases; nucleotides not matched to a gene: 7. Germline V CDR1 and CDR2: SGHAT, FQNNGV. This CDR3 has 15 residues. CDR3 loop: CASSLAGTGSDTQYF. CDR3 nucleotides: TGTGCCAGCAGCCTAGCCGGGACAGGGTCAGATACGCAGTATTTT.

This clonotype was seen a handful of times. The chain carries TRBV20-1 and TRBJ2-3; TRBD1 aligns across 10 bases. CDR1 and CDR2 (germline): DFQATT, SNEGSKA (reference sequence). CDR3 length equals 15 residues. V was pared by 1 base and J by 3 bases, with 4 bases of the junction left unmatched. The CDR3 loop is CSARAGTGETDTQYF. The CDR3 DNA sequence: TGCAGTGCTAGAGCCGGGACAGGGGAGACAGATACGCAGTATTTT.

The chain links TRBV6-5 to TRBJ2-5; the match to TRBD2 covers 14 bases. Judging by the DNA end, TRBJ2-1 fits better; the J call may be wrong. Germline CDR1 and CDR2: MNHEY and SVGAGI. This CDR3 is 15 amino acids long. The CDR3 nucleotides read TGTGCCAGCAGTTCTGGACTAGCGGGAGGTATTGAGCAGTTCTTC. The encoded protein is CASSSGLAGGIEQFF.

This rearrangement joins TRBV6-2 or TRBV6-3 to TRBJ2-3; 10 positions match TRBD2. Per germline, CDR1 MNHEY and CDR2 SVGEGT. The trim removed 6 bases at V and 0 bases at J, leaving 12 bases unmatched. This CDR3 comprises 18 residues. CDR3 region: CASSPGLAAAFSTDTQYF. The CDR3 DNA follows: TGTGCCAGCAGCCCAGGACTAGCGGCTGCTTTTAGCACAGATACGCAGTATTTT.

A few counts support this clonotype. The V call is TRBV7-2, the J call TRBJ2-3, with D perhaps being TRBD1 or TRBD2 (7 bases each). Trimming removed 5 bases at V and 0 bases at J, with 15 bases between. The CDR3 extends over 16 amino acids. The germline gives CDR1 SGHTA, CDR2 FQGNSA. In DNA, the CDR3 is TGTGCCAGCAGCACCCCAGGGGGGGCCAGCACAGATACGCAGTATTTT. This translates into CASSTPGGASTDTQYF.

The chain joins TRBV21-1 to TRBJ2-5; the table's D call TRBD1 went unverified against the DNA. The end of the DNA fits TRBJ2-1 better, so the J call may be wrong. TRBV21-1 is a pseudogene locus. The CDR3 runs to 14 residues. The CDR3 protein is CASTPDRDNNEQFF. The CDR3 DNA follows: TGTGCCAGCACCCCTGACCGGGATAACAATGAGCAGTTCTTC.

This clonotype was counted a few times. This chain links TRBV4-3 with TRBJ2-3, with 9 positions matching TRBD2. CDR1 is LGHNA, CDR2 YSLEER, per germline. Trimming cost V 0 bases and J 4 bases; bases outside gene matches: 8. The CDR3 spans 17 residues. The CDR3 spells CASSQDKGGGASDTQYF. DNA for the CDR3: TGCGCCAGCAGCCAAGATAAGGGCGGGGGGGCATCAGATACGCAGTATTTT.

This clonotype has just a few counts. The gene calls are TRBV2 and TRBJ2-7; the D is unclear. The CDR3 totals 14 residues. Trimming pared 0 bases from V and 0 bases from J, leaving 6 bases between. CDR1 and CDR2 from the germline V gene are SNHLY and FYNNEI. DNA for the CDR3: TGTGCCAGCAGTGAAGCGCTAACCTCCTACGAGCAGTACTTC. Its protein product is CASSEALTSYEQYF. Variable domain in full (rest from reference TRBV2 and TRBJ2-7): EPEVTQTPSHQVTQMGQEVILRCVPISNHLYFYWYRQILGQKVEFLVSFYNNEISEKSEIFDDQFSVERPDGSNFTLKIRSTKLEDSAMYFCASSEALTSYEQYFGPGTRLTVT.

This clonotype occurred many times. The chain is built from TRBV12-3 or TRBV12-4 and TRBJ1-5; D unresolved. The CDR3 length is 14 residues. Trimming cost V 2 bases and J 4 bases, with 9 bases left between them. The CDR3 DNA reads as TGTGCCAGCAGTTTATTAGAGGGAAATCAGCCCCAGCATTTT. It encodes CASSLLEGNQPQHF.

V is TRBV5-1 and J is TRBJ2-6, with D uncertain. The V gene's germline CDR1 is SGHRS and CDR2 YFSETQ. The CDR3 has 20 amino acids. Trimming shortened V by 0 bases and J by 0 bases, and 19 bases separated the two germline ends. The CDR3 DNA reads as TGCGCCAGCAGCTTGGCCGGTTACTTGGGCCCCAGCTCTGGGGCCAACGTCCTGACTTTC. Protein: CASSLAGYLGPSSGANVLTF.

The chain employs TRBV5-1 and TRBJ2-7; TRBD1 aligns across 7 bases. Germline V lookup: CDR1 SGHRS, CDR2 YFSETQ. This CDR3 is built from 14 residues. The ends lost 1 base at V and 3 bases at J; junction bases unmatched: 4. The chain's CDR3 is CASSLNRDSYEQYF. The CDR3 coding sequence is TGCGCCAGCAGCTTGAACCGGGACAGCTACGAGCAGTACTTC.

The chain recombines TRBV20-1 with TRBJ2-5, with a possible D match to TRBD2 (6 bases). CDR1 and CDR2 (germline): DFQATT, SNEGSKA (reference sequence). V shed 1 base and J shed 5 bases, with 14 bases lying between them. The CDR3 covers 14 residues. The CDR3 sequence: CSARAGDRGETQYF. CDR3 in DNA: TGCAGTGCTAGAGCGGGGGATCGTGGGGAGACCCAGTACTTC.

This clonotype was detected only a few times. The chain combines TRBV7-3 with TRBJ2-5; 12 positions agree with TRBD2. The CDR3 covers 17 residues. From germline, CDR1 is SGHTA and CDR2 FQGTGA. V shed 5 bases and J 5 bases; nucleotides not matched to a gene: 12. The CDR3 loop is CASSLGLAGTTLETQYF. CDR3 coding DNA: TGTGCCAGCAGCCTAGGACTAGCGGGGACAACTCTGGAGACCCAGTACTTC.

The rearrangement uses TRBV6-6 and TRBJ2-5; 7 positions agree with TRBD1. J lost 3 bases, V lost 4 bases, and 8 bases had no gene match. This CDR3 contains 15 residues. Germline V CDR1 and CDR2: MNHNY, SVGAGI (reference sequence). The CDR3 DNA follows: TGTGCCAGCAGTTTTCTAGACAGGGTGAAAGAGACCCAGTACTTC. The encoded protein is CASSFLDRVKETQYF.

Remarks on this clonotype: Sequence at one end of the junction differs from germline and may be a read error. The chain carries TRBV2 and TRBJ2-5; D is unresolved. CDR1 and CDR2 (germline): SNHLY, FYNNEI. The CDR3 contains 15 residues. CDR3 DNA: TGTGCCAGCAGTGAATGGGTTTTGGACCAGGAGACCCAGTACTTC. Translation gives CASSEWVLDQETQYF.

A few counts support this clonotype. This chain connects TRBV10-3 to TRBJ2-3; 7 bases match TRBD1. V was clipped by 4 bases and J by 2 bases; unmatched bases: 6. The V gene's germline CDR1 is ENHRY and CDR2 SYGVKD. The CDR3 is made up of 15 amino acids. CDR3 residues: CAISATGTVTDTQYF. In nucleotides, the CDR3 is TGTGCCATCAGTGCAACCGGGACAGTCACAGATACGCAGTATTTT.

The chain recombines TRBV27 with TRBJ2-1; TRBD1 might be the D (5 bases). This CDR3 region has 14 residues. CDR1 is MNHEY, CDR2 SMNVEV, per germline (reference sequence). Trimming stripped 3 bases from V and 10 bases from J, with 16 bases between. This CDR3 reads CASSLRLGLGEQFF. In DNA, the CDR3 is TGTGCCAGCAGTTTGAGATTGGGGCTTGGGGAGCAGTTCTTC.

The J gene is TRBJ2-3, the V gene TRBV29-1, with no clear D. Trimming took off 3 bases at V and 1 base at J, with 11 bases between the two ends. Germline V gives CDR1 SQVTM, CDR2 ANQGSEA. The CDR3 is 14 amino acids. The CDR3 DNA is TGCAGCGTTGATGAGTGGGAACGCACAGATACGCAGTATTTT. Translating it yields CSVDEWERTDTQYF.